This TCR beta chain was identified in a study of T cells in Graves' hyperthyroidism and ophthalmopathy. Patients were excluded because of uncontrolled infection, other autoimmune disease, pregnancy or lactation. PBMCs stemmed from 10 ml fresh peripheral blood. This clonotype was found many times. V lost 1 base, J lost 0 bases, and 6 bases lay in between. The CDR3 extends over 14 amino acids. Germline CDR1 reads SNHLY; CDR2 reads FYNNEI. Template material for amplifying TCR beta CDR3 regions consisted of RNA transcripts. HTBI primers were the set used in a first-round RT-PCR of the TCR CDR3. Each CDR3 protein gets one entry after TCRdb re-called the multiplex PCR reads with MiXCR. The table has under 650,000 distinct CDR3 sequences, 15% to 20% seen once.

The source is a woman in her 30s with Graves' hyperthyroidism. This chain connects TRBV2 to TRBJ1-1; D is unresolved. The sample comprised blood. Written as DNA, the CDR3 is TGTGCCAGCAGTGAAGGAATCATGAACACTGAAGCTTTCTTT. Protein product: CASSEGIMNTEAFF.